Each of the 6 T cell receptor beta chains below was sequenced from the same sample in a study of blood T cell repertoires in COVID-19. Sequencing was performed with immunoSEQ multiplex PCR; in TCRdb, only in-frame clones are kept and a portion is missing. The sample includes about 320,000 clones, 89% of them seen just once. Sequencing was performed on PBMCs or T cells enriched from blood (not recorded which). The receptors here all came from a man in his fifties or sixties who had recovered from COVID-19.

The chain employs TRBV28 and TRBJ1-2, with TRBD1 identical over 7 bases. The CDR3 length is 15 residues. Germline CDR1 MDHEN, CDR2 SYDVKM. Germline trimming cut 1 base from V and 4 bases from J; bases unmatched to any gene: 6. The CDR3 protein is CASSLSAGGAYGYTF. The CDR3 region has the DNA TGTGCCAGCAGTTTATCGGCAGGGGGTGCCTATGGCTACACCTTC.

CDR3 protein: CASSYGGGYGYTF. The CDR3 DNA sequence: TGTGCCAGCAGTTACGGGGGCGGCTATGGCTACACCTTC. The chain couples TRBV6-5 to TRBJ1-2, with D perhaps matching TRBD1 (6 bases). The V gene's germline CDR1 is MNHEY and CDR2 SVGAGI. V gave up 2 bases and J gave up 4 bases, with 8 bases separating them. This CDR3 region has 13 residues.

The chain joins TRBV11-2 to TRBJ2-3; 8 nucleotides align to TRBD2. The V gene end was trimmed by 5 bases and the J gene end by 0 bases; junction bases not matched to a gene: 7. Germline CDR1 and CDR2: SGHAT and FQNNGV. The CDR3 length is 16 residues. CDR3 in amino acids: CASSITSGPSTDTQYF. The CDR3, as DNA: TGTGCCAGCAGCATCACTAGCGGCCCTAGCACAGATACGCAGTATTTT.

This chain uses TRBV5-1 with TRBJ1-2, with 9 bases matching TRBD1. The CDR3 totals 15 residues. V lost 7 bases and J lost 2; bases outside the gene matches: 9. CDR1 and CDR2 from the germline V gene are SGHRS and YFSETQ. The CDR3 sequence is CASHRGQGYNYGYTF. Written as DNA, the CDR3 is TGCGCCAGCCATAGGGGACAGGGATACAACTATGGCTACACCTTC. Full variable domain (missing parts from reference TRBV5-1 and TRBJ1-2): KAGVTQTPRYLIKTRGQQVTLSCSPISGHRSVSWYQQTPGQGLQFLFEYFSETQRNKGNFPGRFSGRQFSNSRSEMNVSTLELGDSALYLCASHRGQGYNYGYTFGSGTRLTVV.

The rearrangement links TRBV28 to TRBJ1-2, with D perhaps TRBD1 (6 bases). CDR3 length: 15 amino acids. The germline V gene has CDR1 MDHEN and CDR2 SYDVKM. With 6 bases removed from V and 4 bases from J, the gap between germline ends came to 18 bases. The CDR3 spells CASSGPQDRIYGYTF. The DNA for the CDR3 is TGTGCCAGCAGCGGCCCTCAGGACAGAATCTATGGCTACACCTTC.

The rearrangement uses TRBV5-1 and TRBJ1-6; D remains unclear. CDR1 SGHRS and CDR2 YFSETQ come from the germline V gene. Trimming cost V 6 bases and J 8 bases, with 24 bases left between them. The length of the CDR3 is 17 residues. For the CDR3, the DNA is TGCGCCAGCAATTTCGGGAATCCCATAACTGAGGATTCACCCCTCCACTTT. It is translated as CASNFGNPITEDSPLHF. Using reference TRBV5-1 and TRBJ1-6 for the parts outside the CDR3, the full variable domain is KAGVTQTPRYLIKTRGQQVTLSCSPISGHRSVSWYQQTPGQGLQFLFEYFSETQRNKGNFPGRFSGRQFSNSRSEMNVSTLELGDSALYLCASNFGNPITEDSPLHFGNGTRLTVT.